A selection of T cell receptor beta chains follows, all from one sample in a study of shared clonotypes between healthy human individuals. Assay used: immunoSEQ multiplex PCR; TCRdb lists only in-frame clones, some missing. The profile covers 1.6 million or so clones, with around 98.5% appearing a single time and approximately 0.38% taken by the ten largest. Sequenced material: naive CD4+ T cells sorted from blood. These receptors all stem from a man under 40 in good health. Each CDR3 is given without its conserved first and last residue. Clone size is not always given. Where it is, it says once, few, many or a class for expanded clones.

clone_size	v_call	j_call	cdr3_aa
.	TRBV28	TRBJ2-1	ASMPGTSGRYEQF
.	TRBV9	TRBJ1-2	ASSVDSTARDGYT
.	TRBV2	TRBJ2-7	ASNEMAVSYEQY
.	TRBV14	TRBJ2-3	ASSQTASTDTQY
.	TRBV5-1	TRBJ2-5	ASSSGLAGLIQETQY
once	TRBV5-1	TRBJ1-1	ASSHGTTEAF
.	TRBV6-6	TRBJ1-5	ASRTGQGVLQPQH
.	TRBV5-1	TRBJ2-7	ASSLAPGRYEQY
.	TRBV7-3	TRBJ2-7	ASSLRSGYEQY
.	TRBV5-4	TRBJ1-5	ASSGGPNDNQPQH
.	TRBV7-3	TRBJ2-6	ASSLIQGPPSGANVLT
.	TRBV5-4	TRBJ1-4	QTGGSNEKLF
.	TRBV6-1	TRBJ2-7	ASRITGTSYEQY
.	TRBV2	TRBJ2-1	ASSPTGSPSYNEQF
.	TRBV6-1	TRBJ1-5	ASSGQGNSMRTQH